These 11 T cell receptor beta chains originate from one sample sequenced in a study of shared clonotypes between healthy human individuals. Libraries were prepared by immunoSEQ multiplex PCR; TCRdb keeps only in-frame clonotypes and omits some of them. The table records over a million clones, around 82% of them present only once. The source material was memory CD4+ T cells from PBMCs. Subset meaning: CD45RA-negative fraction. These receptors came from a man aged 18 to 30 in good health. Some clones in this sample may be carry-over from other donors' samples.

The chain has TRBV2 and TRBJ1-5; D is perhaps TRBD1 (6 bases). CDR1 SNHLY and CDR2 FYNNEI come from the germline V gene. The CDR3 length is 14 residues. Trimming pared 3 bases from V and 3 bases from J, leaving 9 bases between. Here the CDR3 DNA reads TGTGCCAGCAGTGATAGACAGGCCAATCAGCCCCAGCATTTT. Its protein product is CASSDRQANQPQHF.

The chain carries TRBV5-1 and TRBJ1-3; D possibly corresponds to TRBD1 (6 bases). The CDR3 spans 13 residues. Trimming pared 4 bases from V and 2 bases from J, leaving 7 bases between. Germline CDR1 reads SGHRS; CDR2 reads YFSETQ. The CDR3 DNA is TGCGCCAGCAGCAGGGACACTGGAAACACCATATATTTT. Amino acids: CASSRDTGNTIYF.

The J gene is TRBJ2-7, the V gene TRBV6-6, with D perhaps TRBD1 or TRBD2 (5 bases each). Between the trimmed V and J ends, which lost 4 bases and 3 bases, there was a span of 16 bases. Germline CDR1 is MNHNY and CDR2 is SVGAGI (reference sequence). This CDR3 comprises 15 residues. In nucleotides, the CDR3 is TGTGCCAGCAGTTTAACAGGAGGCAAAAGCTACGAGCAGTACTTC. It yields the protein CASSLTGGKSYEQYF.

Of note for this clone: The same CDR3 is also encoded by other DNA sequences in this sample. The rearrangement uses TRBV7-9 and TRBJ2-7; 9 bases line up with TRBD2. V shed 5 bases and J 3 bases; nucleotides not matched to a gene: 5. This CDR3 is built from 14 residues. Germline V lookup: CDR1 SEHNR, CDR2 FQNEAQ (reference sequence). For the CDR3, the DNA is TGTGCCAGCAGCCTGACTAGCGGATACTACGAGCAGTACTTC. Translated: CASSLTSGYYEQYF.

This clone was counted a single time. The chain recombines TRBV28 with TRBJ1-1; D not certain. Germline V gene data show CDR1 as MDHEN and CDR2 as SYDVKM. V was pared by 7 bases and J by 5 bases, with 14 bases between. The CDR3 totals 13 residues. In nucleotides, the CDR3 is TGTGCCAGCACCGGAGGTGGGAGTACTGAAGCTTTCTTT. Protein: CASTGGGSTEAFF. Drawing the rest from reference TRBV28 and TRBJ1-1, the complete variable domain is DVKVTQSSRYLVKRTGEKVFLECVQDMDHENMFWYRQDPGLGLRLIYFSYDVKMKEKGDIPEGYSVSREKKERFSLILESASTNQTSMYLCASTGGGSTEAFFGQGTRLTVV.

The CDR3 DNA follows: TGTGCCAGCAGTTTGGACTTGGGCAGGGGGGAGCAGTACTTC. This translates into CASSLDLGRGEQYF. The rearrangement links TRBV27 to TRBJ2-7; 7 positions match TRBD1. Germline CDR1 and CDR2: MNHEY and SMNVEV (reference sequence). The trim removed 3 bases at V and 7 bases at J, leaving 9 bases unmatched. The CDR3 spans 14 residues.

The chain combines TRBV7-2 with TRBJ1-5, with D uncertain. CDR1 and CDR2 from the germline V gene are SGHTA and FQGNSA. Trimming removed 2 bases from V and 0 bases from J, with 8 bases in between. The CDR3 totals 15 residues. CDR3 loop: CASSLTSDSNQPQHF. The CDR3, as DNA: TGTGCCAGCAGCTTAACGTCCGATAGCAATCAGCCCCAGCATTTT. Variable domain in full (rest from reference TRBV7-2 and TRBJ1-5): GAGVSQSPSNKVTEKGKDVELRCDPISGHTALYWYRQSLGQGLEFLIYFQGNSAPDKSGLPSDRFSAERTGGSVSTLTIQRTQQEDSAVYLCASSLTSDSNQPQHFGDGTRLSIL.

This clone has only one observation. The J gene is TRBJ2-7, the V gene TRBV7-2, with TRBD2 matching over 9 bases. Germline V CDR1 and CDR2: SGHTA, FQGNSA. The trim removed 5 bases at V and 3 bases at J, leaving 8 bases unmatched. The CDR3 spans 15 residues. The CDR3 loop reads CASSARAGGLYEQYF. The CDR3 region has the DNA TGTGCCAGCAGCGCCCGAGCGGGAGGCCTCTACGAGCAGTACTTC.

The V and J genes are TRBV2 and TRBJ2-7; D not certain. The CDR3 covers 13 residues. Looked up from germline, CDR1 is SNHLY and CDR2 is FYNNEI. Trimming stripped 6 bases from V and 7 bases from J, with 16 bases between. In DNA, the CDR3 is TGTGCCAGCAGCGCCGGACCCCGCCAGGAGCAGTACTTC. It yields the protein CASSAGPRQEQYF.

The chain employs TRBV14 and TRBJ2-7; D ambiguous. Trimming removed 2 bases at V and 7 bases at J, with 12 bases between. Germline-derived CDR1 and CDR2 are SGHDN and FVKESK. The CDR3 covers 13 residues. As DNA, the CDR3 is TGTGCCAGCAGCCAAAGAGTCTTGGAGGAGCAGTACTTC. Its protein product is CASSQRVLEEQYF. Full variable domain (remainder filled in from reference TRBV14 and TRBJ2-7): EAGVTQFPSHSVIEKGQTVTLRCDPISGHDNLYWYRRVMGKEIKFLLHFVKESKQDESGMPNNRFLAERTGGTYSTLKVQPAELEDSGVYFCASSQRVLEEQYFGPGTRLTVT.

Ten or more counts support this clone. This chain links TRBV28 with TRBJ2-5; possibly TRBD1 or TRBD2 for D (5 bases each). The V gene's germline CDR1 is MDHEN and CDR2 SYDVKM. This CDR3 comprises 15 residues. V was clipped by 3 bases and J by 4 bases, with 15 bases between them. The CDR3 loop reads CASSFNQAGRETQYF. CDR3 DNA: TGTGCCAGCAGTTTCAATCAGGCAGGGAGAGAGACCCAGTACTTC.